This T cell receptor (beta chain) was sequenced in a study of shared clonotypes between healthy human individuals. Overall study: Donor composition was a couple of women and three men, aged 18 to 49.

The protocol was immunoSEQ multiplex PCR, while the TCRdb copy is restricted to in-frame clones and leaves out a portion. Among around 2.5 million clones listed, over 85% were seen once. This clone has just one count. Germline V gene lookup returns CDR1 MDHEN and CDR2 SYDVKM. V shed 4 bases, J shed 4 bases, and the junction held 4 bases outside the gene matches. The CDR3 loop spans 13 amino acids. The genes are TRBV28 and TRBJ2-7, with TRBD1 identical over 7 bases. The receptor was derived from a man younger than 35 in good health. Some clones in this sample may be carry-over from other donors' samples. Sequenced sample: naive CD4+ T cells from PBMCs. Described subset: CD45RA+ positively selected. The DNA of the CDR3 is TGTGCCAGCAGTTGGCAGGACAGGTACGAGCAGTACTTC. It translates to CASSWQDRYEQYF.